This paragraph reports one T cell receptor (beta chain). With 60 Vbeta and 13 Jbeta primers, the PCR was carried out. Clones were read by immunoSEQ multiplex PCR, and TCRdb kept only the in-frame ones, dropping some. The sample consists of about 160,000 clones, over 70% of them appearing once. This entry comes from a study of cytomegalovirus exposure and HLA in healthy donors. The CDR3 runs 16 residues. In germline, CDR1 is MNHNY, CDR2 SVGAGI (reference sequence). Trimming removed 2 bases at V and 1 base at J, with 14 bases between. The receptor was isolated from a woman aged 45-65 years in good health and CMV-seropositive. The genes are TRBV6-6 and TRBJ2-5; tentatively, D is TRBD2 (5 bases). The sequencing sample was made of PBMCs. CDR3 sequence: CASSYGGGEGQETQYF. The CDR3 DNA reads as TGTGCCAGCAGTTACGGTGGCGGAGAGGGCCAAGAGACCCAGTACTTC.